One sample yielded the 20 T cell receptor beta chains listed below, sequenced in a study of blood T cell repertoires in COVID-19. Some clones are missing from TCRdb's copy, which holds only in-frame ones; the method was immunoSEQ multiplex PCR. In the table there are roughly 100,000 clones, approximately 80% of which are singletons. Sequences were obtained from peripheral blood. The source of these receptors is a man between 60 and 75 years old with acute or convalescent COVID-19.

The rearrangement links TRBV29-1 to TRBJ1-1; no definite D call. The CDR3 is 12 amino acids. Between the trimmed V and J ends, which lost 7 bases and 8 bases, there was a span of 17 bases. The germline V gene encodes CDR1 SQVTM and CDR2 ANQGSEA. The CDR3 loop reads CSARTGSGEAFF. The CDR3 region has the DNA TGCAGCGCCCGGACGGGGTCCGGGGAAGCTTTCTTT. The full variable domain, in which reference TRBV29-1 and TRBJ1-1 provide the parts outside the CDR3, is SAVISQKPSRDICQRGTSLTIQCQVDSQVTMMFWYRQQPGQSLTLIATANQGSEATYESGFVIDKFPISRPNLTFSTLTVSNMSPEDSSIYLCSARTGSGEAFFGQGTRLTVV.

This chain connects TRBV18 to TRBJ1-1; 7 bases agree with TRBD1. V lost 4 bases, J lost 0 bases, and 5 bases stayed unmatched. CDR3 length: 15 residues. Looked up from germline, CDR1 is KGHSH and CDR2 is LQKENI. In DNA, the CDR3 is TGTGCCAGCTCACAACTGACAGGGATGAACACTGAAGCTTTCTTT. It encodes CASSQLTGMNTEAFF.

The rearrangement uses TRBV5-1 and TRBJ2-1, with TRBD2 as a possible D gene (6 bases). Germline assignment: CDR1 SGHRS and CDR2 YFSETQ. The ends were cut back, 3 bases at V and 0 bases at J, with 16 bases in the middle. There are 17 residues in the CDR3. The CDR3 bases are TGCGCCAGCAGCTCCTCCCCCTTAGCGGCCTCCTACAATGAGCAGTTCTTC. The encoded protein is CASSSSPLAASYNEQFF. Complete variable domain (other parts from reference TRBV5-1 and TRBJ2-1): KAGVTQTPRYLIKTRGQQVTLSCSPISGHRSVSWYQQTPGQGLQFLFEYFSETQRNKGNFPGRFSGRQFSNSRSEMNVSTLELGDSALYLCASSSSPLAASYNEQFFGPGTRLTVL.

This clone appeared once. V and J are TRBV10-3 and TRBJ2-3; TRBD1 might be the D (6 bases). CDR3 length: 17 residues. Germline CDR1 and CDR2: ENHRY and SYGVKD. In DNA form, the CDR3 reads TGTGCTGCAGGGGTCTTATATGGGGACGGAGGAATCCATACGCAGTATTTT. Residues: CAAGVLYGDGGIHTQYF.

The rearrangement uses TRBV5-1 and TRBJ2-2, with TRBD1 identical over 7 bases. V gave up 6 bases and J gave up 2 bases; unmatched junction bases: 4. Per the germline V gene, CDR1 is SGHRS and CDR2 is YFSETQ. This CDR3 has 14 residues. The CDR3 protein is CASKGQLNTGELFF. The CDR3 coding sequence is TGCGCCAGCAAGGGACAGCTAAACACCGGGGAGCTGTTTTTT. The full variable domain, in which reference TRBV5-1 and TRBJ2-2 provide the parts outside the CDR3, is KAGVTQTPRYLIKTRGQQVTLSCSPISGHRSVSWYQQTPGQGLQFLFEYFSETQRNKGNFPGRFSGRQFSNSRSEMNVSTLELGDSALYLCASKGQLNTGELFFGEGSRLTVL.

The chain has TRBV5-4 and TRBJ1-2; 10 bases fit TRBD1. Germline trimming cut 1 base from V and 6 bases from J; bases unmatched to any gene: 3. Germline V lookup: CDR1 SGHNT, CDR2 YYREEE (reference sequence). This CDR3 is 14 amino acids long. In DNA, the CDR3 is TGTGCCAGCAGCTTGCGGACAGGGGGAGATGGCTACACCTTC. It encodes CASSLRTGGDGYTF.

V is TRBV28 and J is TRBJ1-1, with D unresolved. The CDR3 length is 12 residues. Per germline, CDR1 MDHEN and CDR2 SYDVKM. Trimming shortened V by 6 bases and J by 5 bases, and 10 bases separated the two germline ends. CDR3 bases: TGTGCCAGCAGCCAGACATATACTGAAGCTTTCTTT. Residues: CASSQTYTEAFF.

The chain is built from TRBV12-3 or TRBV12-4 and TRBJ1-3; tentatively, D is TRBD1 (6 bases). The CDR3 has 13 residues. The V gene lost 7 bases and the J gene lost 4 bases, with 11 bases spanning the gap. The DNA for the CDR3 is TGTGCCAGCAAATGGGGGCTAGGAAACACCATATATTTT. It yields the protein CASKWGLGNTIYF.

This clone was seen a handful of times. This rearrangement joins TRBV29-1 to TRBJ1-3; 7 bases agree with TRBD1. There are 16 residues in the CDR3. CDR1 is SQVTM and CDR2 is ANQGSEA in the germline V gene. The V segment lost 0 bases and the J segment 4 bases; nucleotides outside the gene matches: 9. CDR3 sequence reads: CSVEDWRQGLGNTIYF. The DNA of the CDR3 is TGCAGCGTTGAAGATTGGCGACAGGGCCTCGGAAACACCATATATTTT.

The CDR3 nucleotides read TGTGCCAGCAGTCCCAGGGTCCCCACTGAAGCTTTCTTT. This translates into CASSPRVPTEAFF. The chain combines TRBV12-3 or TRBV12-4 with TRBJ1-1; possibly TRBD1 for D (5 bases). V was clipped by 5 bases and J by 4 bases, with 11 bases between them. This CDR3 has 13 amino acids.

This clone was seen only once. V is TRBV2 and J is TRBJ2-3; D gene uncertain. CDR1 is SNHLY, CDR2 FYNNEI, per germline. Trimming stripped 7 bases from V and 0 bases from J, with 14 bases between. The CDR3 is 15 residues long. CDR3: CASTTSRSSTDTQYF. Written as DNA, the CDR3 is TGTGCCAGCACGACATCTCGTTCTAGCACAGATACGCAGTATTTT. The entire variable domain, with the rest obtained from reference TRBV2 and TRBJ2-3, is as follows: EPEVTQTPSHQVTQMGQEVILRCVPISNHLYFYWYRQILGQKVEFLVSFYNNEISEKSEIFDDQFSVERPDGSNFTLKIRSTKLEDSAMYFCASTTSRSSTDTQYFGPGTRLTVL.

This clone was seen only once. V usage is TRBV2 and J usage is TRBJ2-5, with a possible D match to TRBD2 (5 bases). The CDR3 spans 14 residues. The ends were cut back, 6 bases at V and 5 bases at J, with 16 bases in the middle. CDR1 is SNHLY, CDR2 FYNNEI, per germline. The CDR3 DNA follows: TGTGCCAGCAGCCCCATAAGTCCGGGGGAGACCCAGTACTTC. This codes for CASSPISPGETQYF. Based on the CDR3 plus reference TRBV2 and TRBJ2-5, the full variable domain is EPEVTQTPSHQVTQMGQEVILRCVPISNHLYFYWYRQILGQKVEFLVSFYNNEISEKSEIFDDQFSVERPDGSNFTLKIRSTKLEDSAMYFCASSPISPGETQYFGPGTRLLVL.

V usage is TRBV28 and J usage is TRBJ2-1, with TRBD2 identical over 11 bases. The CDR3 is 14 residues long. Germline CDR1 is MDHEN and CDR2 is SYDVKM. The V gene end was trimmed by 6 bases and the J gene end by 9 bases; junction bases not matched to a gene: 7. Here the CDR3 reads CASSIAGGPGEQFF. DNA for the CDR3: TGTGCCAGCAGCATAGCGGGAGGGCCGGGTGAGCAGTTCTTC.

This clone showed up just once. The chain joins TRBV25-1 to TRBJ2-7; TRBD2 is a possible D gene (5 bases). V shed 5 bases and J shed 3 bases, with 11 bases lying between them. There are 13 residues in the CDR3. Germline CDR1 reads MGHDK; CDR2 reads SYGVNS. The CDR3 is CASSPTGNYEQYF. DNA for the CDR3: TGTGCCAGCAGTCCAACGGGGAACTACGAGCAGTACTTC.

The chain carries TRBV7-8 and TRBJ2-1; D is unresolved. The CDR3 covers 16 residues. The V gene lost 5 bases and the J gene lost 4 bases, with 18 bases spanning the gap. The germline V gene encodes CDR1 SGHVS and CDR2 FQNEAQ. The chain's CDR3 is CASSTLLPYLYNEQFF. The CDR3 DNA is TGTGCCAGCAGCACCCTGCTACCTTACCTTTACAATGAGCAGTTCTTC.

This chain uses TRBV28 with TRBJ2-5; perhaps TRBD1 as D (5 bases). The germline gives CDR1 MDHEN, CDR2 SYDVKM. The V and J ends lost 3 bases and 1 base respectively, with 15 bases between them. This CDR3 has 16 amino acids. The DNA for the CDR3 is TGTGCCAGCAGTTTCAACTCAAGGGGTTCCCAAGAGACCCAGTACTTC. Its protein product is CASSFNSRGSQETQYF.

The chain joins TRBV21-1 to TRBJ2-6; TRBD1, the D gene given by the table, was not confirmed from the DNA. TRBV21-1 is flagged as a pseudogene. This CDR3 is built from 20 residues. The CDR3 protein is CASSKNGHPPAVSGANVLTF. The CDR3 DNA reads as TGTGCCAGCAGCAAAAACGGACACCCCCCAGCAGTCTCTGGGGCCAACGTCCTGACTTTC.

This chain uses TRBV5-1 with TRBJ1-3; D not resolved. CDR1 and CDR2 from the germline V gene are SGHRS and YFSETQ. There are 15 residues in the CDR3. V was trimmed by 0 bases and J by 0 bases, leaving 7 bases between them. In DNA form, the CDR3 reads TGCGCCAGCAGCTTGGGGCAGGCCTCTGGAAACACCATATATTTT. This encodes CASSLGQASGNTIYF.

The rearrangement joins TRBV6-5 to TRBJ2-7; 8 positions match TRBD2. The CDR3 sequence is 15 residues long. Germline CDR1 MNHEY, CDR2 SVGAGI. Trimming cost V 6 bases and J 4 bases; bases outside gene matches: 11. CDR3 sequence: CASRRQASGYYEQYV. The CDR3 DNA is TGTGCCAGCAGGCGTCAGGCTAGCGGGTATTACGAGCAGTACGTC.

The chain carries TRBV11-2 and TRBJ2-3, with a weak D call TRBD2 (6 bases). There are 17 residues in the CDR3. V was trimmed by 5 bases and J by 1 base, leaving 19 bases between them. Germline V lookup: CDR1 SGHAT, CDR2 FQNNGV. CDR3 amino acids: CASSPRLAVPGTDTQYF. CDR3 bases: TGTGCCAGCAGCCCAAGGTTAGCGGTTCCCGGCACAGATACGCAGTATTTT.